The 4 T cell receptor beta chains listed next were all sequenced from one sample in a study of blood T cell repertoires in COVID-19. This table comes from immunoSEQ multiplex PCR, and its TCRdb copy is limited to in-frame clones, with some not included. The data contain roughly 100,000 clones, approximately 90% of them singletons. Sequencing was done on a sample of peripheral blood. Receptors originate from a human donor with COVID-19, enrolled during active disease. The donor label of this sample is uncertain.

V is TRBV6-5 and J is TRBJ1-2; no reliable D call. Trimming removed 10 bases at V and 7 bases at J, with 13 bases between. Per germline, CDR1 MNHEY and CDR2 SVGAGI. The CDR3 is made up of 11 amino acids. This CDR3 is CATSRRGGYTF. The CDR3 DNA follows: TGTGCCACTTCCAGGCGGGGTGGCTACACCTTC.

This chain links TRBV7-2 with TRBJ1-5; tentative D call: TRBD1 (5 bases). This CDR3 spans 15 amino acids. Germline lookup yields CDR1 SGHTA and CDR2 FQGNSA. Trimming shortened V by 3 bases and J by 3 bases, and 12 bases separated the two germline ends. The CDR3 DNA reads as TGTGCCAGCAGCTTCTGGGGCCGCTCCAATCAGCCCCAGCATTTT. This gives the protein CASSFWGRSNQPQHF.

The V call is TRBV10-1, the J call TRBJ2-7; TRBD2 is a possible D gene (5 bases). The CDR3 contains 13 residues. Trimming left V 3 bases short and J 7 bases short, with 13 bases between. Germline V gene data show CDR1 as WNHNN and CDR2 as SYGVQD (reference sequence). The DNA of the CDR3 is TGCGCCAGCAGTGACCATGGGAGCGTGGAGCAGTACTTC. As protein: CASSDHGSVEQYF.

The chain has TRBV30 and TRBJ1-2; the D gene is possibly TRBD1 (5 bases). V was shortened by 4 bases and J by 4 bases, with 22 bases between the two germline ends. The CDR3 consists of 16 residues. Germline V gene lookup returns CDR1 GTSNPN and CDR2 SVGIG (reference sequence). DNA for the CDR3: TGTGCCTGGACCCGCCGGGGGGATTTCTTTCGCTATGGCTACACCTTC. This sequence encodes CAWTRRGDFFRYGYTF. The entire variable domain, with the rest obtained from reference TRBV30 and TRBJ1-2, is as follows: SQTIHQWPATLVQPVGSPLSLECTVEGTSNPNLYWYRQAAGRGLQLLFYSVGIGQISSEVPQNLSASRPQDRQFILSSKKLLLSDSGFYLCAWTRRGDFFRYGYTFGSGTRLTVV.